Shown below are 2 T cell receptor beta chains from a single sample sequenced in a study of T cells in Graves' hyperthyroidism and ophthalmopathy. TCR beta CDR3 sequences were amplified from RNA transcripts. A set of HTBI primers served as the primers for a first-round RT-PCR of the TCR CDR3. TCRdb called the multiplex PCR reads again in MiXCR, with one record for every CDR3 protein. The repertoire holds fewer than 250,000 distinct CDR3 sequences, with more than 20% as singletons. Sample: blood. The receptor set was obtained from a woman aged 40 to 50 with Graves' ophthalmopathy.

There are many counts of this clonotype. The CDR3 nucleotides read TGTGCCACCAGAGGGGACAGGGGCTTACAAGAGACCCAGTACTTC. This codes for CATRGDRGLQETQYF. This rearrangement joins TRBV15 to TRBJ2-5; 10 positions agree with TRBD1. After removal of 6 bases from V and 2 bases from J, the junction contained 6 bases not matched to a gene. The CDR3 is 15 amino acids. Germline CDR1 and CDR2: LNHNV and YYDKDF (reference sequence).

This clonotype came up a few times. This may arise from a read error, as a much more abundant clone is one base away. The chain uses TRBV30 and TRBJ1-1; D remains ambiguous. This CDR3 spans 13 amino acids. Looked up from germline, CDR1 is GTSNPN and CDR2 is SVGIG (reference sequence). As DNA, the CDR3 is TGTGTCTGGAGTGTAAGCAGGAACACTGAAGCTTTCTTT. Its protein product is CVWSVSRNTEAFF.